Shown below are 3 T cell receptor beta chains from a single sample sequenced in a study of T cells after posttransplantation cyclophosphamide. Profiling relied on immunoSEQ multiplex PCR, and the TCRdb table lists in-frame clones only, not all of them. The table lists about 32,000 clones, about 87% of them singletons. Material: PBMCs. The receptor set was obtained from a middle-aged woman with a blood cancer, CMV-positive, and with a related stem cell donor.

In DNA, the CDR3 is TGTGCCAGCAGCAAAGACGGAGGGGAGGACAATCAGCCCCAGCATTTT. It is translated as CASSKDGGEDNQPQHF. The rearrangement uses TRBV21-1 and TRBJ1-5. TRBV21-1 counts as a pseudogene. This CDR3 region has 16 residues.

The V call is TRBV7-9, the J call TRBJ2-2; TRBD2 matches at 7 bases. The CDR3 has 16 residues. The junction had 12 bases not matched to a gene; V was cut back by 5 bases and J by 6 bases. Germline V gene data show CDR1 as SEHNR and CDR2 as FQNEAQ (reference sequence). CDR3 amino acids: CASSPSRGTSSGELFF. CDR3 DNA sequence: TGTGCCAGCAGCCCCTCGCGGGGGACCTCATCCGGGGAGCTGTTTTTT.

CDR3 protein: CASSLGAGLNTEAFF. CDR3 DNA sequence: TGTGCCAGCAGCTTAGGGGCAGGGCTGAACACTGAAGCTTTCTTT. The chain links TRBV7-6 to TRBJ1-1, with D maybe TRBD1 (5 bases). The CDR3 is made up of 15 amino acids. Germline-derived CDR1 and CDR2 are SGHVS and FNYEAQ. The germline V and J ends were trimmed by 1 base and 0 bases, with 9 bases remaining between them.